This T cell receptor beta chain was profiled in a study of shared clonotypes between healthy human individuals. Whole-study context: With ages of 18 to 49, the donors were a couple of women and a few men.

With respect to this clone: The antigen remains undetermined.

Naivety among CD8 cells was defined by CD45RO negativity and positive CCR7 selection, thereby excluding terminally differentiated effector memory CD45RA+ cells. Libraries were prepared by immunoSEQ multiplex PCR; TCRdb keeps only in-frame clonotypes and omits some of them. The sample holds fewer than 850,000 clones, around 96% seen once. General study findings and limits: Blood was the sole source, and tissue repertoires probably differ. In a handful of donors, around 5% of naive CD4 clonotypes appeared in common. It was the few donors that limited the genetic and exposure-history diversity represented.

The CDR3 covers 16 residues. Per the germline V gene, CDR1 is MNHNY and CDR2 is SVGAGI (reference sequence). V was cut by 3 bases and J by 5 bases, with 17 bases left in between. The V and J genes are TRBV6-6 and TRBJ2-1; TRBD2 might be the D (5 bases). This clonotype originated in a man aged 30 to 45 in good health. Sequenced: naive CD8+ T cells sorted from blood. The CDR3 DNA reads as TGTGCCAGCAGTTATCAGCTCTGGGAGACCAACAATGAGCAGTTCTTC. It is translated as CASSYQLWETNNEQFF.